This T cell receptor (beta chain) was documented in a study of tumor and adjacent non-tumor tissue in lung cancer. TCRbeta libraries were built with three rounds of nested PCR, modified from ARM-PCR. TCRdb re-derived calls from the multiplex PCR reads in MiXCR, one entry per CDR3 protein. Of 120,000 or so distinct CDR3 sequences listed, approximately 71% are singletons. No cell sorting was done before RNA was extracted from the tissue. After removal of 7 bases from V and 2 bases from J, the junction contained 8 bases not matched to a gene. There are 16 residues in the CDR3. Germline V lookup: CDR1 MNHEY, CDR2 SVGAGI.

The sequence came from a man aged 25 to 45 with non-small cell lung cancer. Sample: lung tumor tissue. The chain combines TRBV6-5 with TRBJ2-2, with TRBD1 matching 9 bases. The CDR3, as DNA: TGTGCCAGCACCCTAGAGGGACAGGGCAACACCGGGGAGCTGTTTTTT. As protein: CASTLEGQGNTGELFF.